These T cell receptor beta chains were read from a single sample in a study of blood T cells in healthy people across ages. TCRdb re-called the 5' RACE reads through MiXCR, storing one row per CDR3 protein. The table lists around 1,900,000 distinct CDR3 sequences, roughly 43% of them singletons. The sequenced sample was blood. The receptors originated from a human donor in good health. CDR3s include the opening cysteine and the closing phenylalanine or tryptophan. Each record gives: V gene, D gene, clone size, J gene, CDR3 DNA, CDR3 protein. The D gene is left open where the match is weak. Part of the rows lack a size; the others show once, few, many or a class for expanded clones.

V: TRBV7-3; D: TRBD2; size: many; J: TRBJ2-3; DNA: TGTGCCAGCAGCTCCCTAGCGGGGGGAGATACGCAGTATTTT; CDR3: CASSSLAGGDTQYF
V: TRBV9; D: NA; size: many; J: TRBJ1-6; DNA: TGTGCCAGCAGCATCGGGGGAAGAAACTCCTATAATTCACCCCTCCACTTT; CDR3: CASSIGGRNSYNSPLHF
V: TRBV2; D: NA; size: NA; J: TRBJ2-4; DNA: TGTGCCAGCATTAGACAGAACATTCAGTACTTC; CDR3: CASIRQNIQYF
V: TRBV20-1; D: NA; size: few; J: TRBJ1-2; DNA: TGCAGTGCCATGAATGGCTACACCTTC; CDR3: CSAMNGYTF
V: TRBV7-2; D: TRBD2; size: few; J: TRBJ2-5; DNA: TGTGCCAGCAGCCCCTATAGCGGGGGGGCCGGTGAGACCCAGTACTTC; CDR3: CASSPYSGGAGETQYF
V: TRBV6-2/TRBV6-3; D: NA; size: NA; J: TRBJ2-7; DNA: TGTGCCAGCAGTTACTCGATGGGGGGAACTGACTACGAGCAGTACTTC; CDR3: CASSYSMGGTDYEQYF
V: TRBV7-2; D: NA; size: NA; J: TRBJ1-5; DNA: TGTGCCAGCAGCTTGGGGATCGGGAGCAGCCAGCCCCAGCATTTT; CDR3: CASSLGIGSSQPQHF
V: TRBV7-9; D: NA; size: NA; J: TRBJ1-1; DNA: TGTGCCAGCAGCTATACTTCCGACAGAAGGGTTGGCACTGAAGCTTTCTTT; CDR3: CASSYTSDRRVGTEAFF
V: TRBV12-3/TRBV12-4; D: TRBD2; size: NA; J: TRBJ2-4; DNA: TGTGCCAGCAGTTTCTCCAGCGGGGGCCTACTGGGAGAGCAGTACTTC; CDR3: CASSFSSGGLLGEQYF
V: TRBV20-1; D: TRBD1; size: many; J: TRBJ2-7; DNA: TGCAGTGCTCCGGACAGGGAGCCCTACGAGCAGTACTTC; CDR3: CSAPDREPYEQYF
V: TRBV20-1; D: NA; size: NA; J: TRBJ2-7; DNA: TGCAGTGCATTTGGGGGCAGCTCCTACGAGCAGTACTTC; CDR3: CSAFGGSSYEQYF
V: TRBV4-3; D: TRBD2; size: NA; J: TRBJ2-1; DNA: TGCGCCAGCAGCCAAGAGGGGAGGGGTAGGCAGTTCTTC; CDR3: CASSQEGRGRQFF
V: TRBV29-1; D: NA; size: few; J: TRBJ2-1; DNA: TGCAGCGTTGAAGATCCCAGGGGCGCACAATACAATGAGCAGTTCTTC; CDR3: CSVEDPRGAQYNEQFF
V: TRBV6-6; D: NA; size: NA; J: TRBJ1-1; DNA: TGTGCCAGCAGACACATGAACACTGAAGCTTTCTTT; CDR3: CASRHMNTEAFF
V: TRBV20-1; D: TRBD1; size: NA; J: TRBJ1-2; DNA: TGCAGTGCGATTACAGGGGGCGTCTATGGCTACACCTTC; CDR3: CSAITGGVYGYTF
V: TRBV20-1; D: TRBD1; size: NA; J: TRBJ2-1; DNA: TGCAGTGCTAGAGATCGAAGGACAGGGTACTACAATGAGCAGTTCTTC; CDR3: CSARDRRTGYYNEQFF
V: TRBV5-1; D: TRBD2; size: NA; J: TRBJ2-2; DNA: TGCGCCAGCAGCTTGTTTGGGCTAGCGGGGGGCGGCCCCGACACCGGGGAGCTGTTTTTT; CDR3: CASSLFGLAGGGPDTGELFF
V: TRBV7-9; D: TRBD1; size: few; J: TRBJ2-1; DNA: TGTGCCAGCAGCGGCGCAGGGGGCAAGGTAGACAATGAGCAGTTCTTC; CDR3: CASSGAGGKVDNEQFF